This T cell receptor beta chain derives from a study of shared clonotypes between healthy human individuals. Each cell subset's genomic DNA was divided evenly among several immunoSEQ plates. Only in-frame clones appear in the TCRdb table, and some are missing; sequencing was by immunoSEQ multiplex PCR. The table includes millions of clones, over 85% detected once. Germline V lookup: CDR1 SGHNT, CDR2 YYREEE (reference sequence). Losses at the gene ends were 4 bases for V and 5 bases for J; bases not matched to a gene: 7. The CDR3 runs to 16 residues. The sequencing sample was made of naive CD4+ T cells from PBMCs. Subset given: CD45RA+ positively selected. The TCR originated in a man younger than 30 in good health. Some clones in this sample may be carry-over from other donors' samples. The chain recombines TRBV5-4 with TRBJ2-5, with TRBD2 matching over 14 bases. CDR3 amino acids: CASSQTSGRAGETQYF. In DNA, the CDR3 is TGTGCCAGCAGCCAGACTAGCGGGAGGGCCGGGGAGACCCAGTACTTC.